This TCR beta chain was identified during a study of blood T cell repertoires in COVID-19. In the study overall: PBMCs, B-cell-depleted T cells, or T cells were the source of the cDNA or gDNA that made up the material.

Authors' analysis steps: Estimates of nucleated cell counts were drawn from the amplification of reference gene primers. The table came from immunoSEQ multiplex PCR; TCRdb's copy has only in-frame clones and leaves some out. V and J calls and clone size are copied from that table; D and trimming were computed from the DNA. The sample has some 150,000 clones; about 80% are singletons. V gave up 1 base and J gave up 7 bases, with 11 bases separating them. The V gene's germline CDR1 is MNHEY and CDR2 SMNVEV (reference sequence). The CDR3 runs 14 residues. This chain uses TRBV27 with TRBJ2-1; D is perhaps TRBD2 (6 bases). The origin of this receptor is a woman aged 60 to 75 with acute or convalescent COVID-19. The specimen sequenced was peripheral blood. CDR3 nucleotides: TGTGCCAGCAGTTTATTGCCGGGGGTGAATGAGCAGTTCTTC. Encoded protein: CASSLLPGVNEQFF.